This TCR beta chain was obtained from a study of blood T cell repertoires in COVID-19. Looking at the study overall: Sources were T cells, B-cell-depleted T cells, or PBMCs; the material itself was cDNA or gDNA.

As originally analysed: Estimation of nucleated cell counts was performed using reference gene primer amplification. Sequenced by immunoSEQ multiplex PCR; TCRdb stores in-frame clones only, minus some. V and J calls and clone size are copied from that table; D and trimming were computed from the DNA. The profile shows about 170,000 clones, roughly 86% of them singletons. Germline assignment: CDR1 MDHEN and CDR2 SYDVKM. J gave up 11 bases and V 6 bases, and 6 bases lay outside the gene matches. This CDR3 spans 12 amino acids. The material sequenced was peripheral blood. This clonotype was obtained from a woman older than 75 with COVID-19, enrolled during active disease. This sequence joins TRBV28 and TRBJ1-1, with TRBD1 matching over 10 bases. CDR3 coding DNA: TGTGCCAGCAGCCGTGACAGGGGGCGGGCTTTCTTT. Translation: CASSRDRGRAFF.